These 16 T cell receptor beta chains came from one sample sequenced in a study of regulatory T cells in long-lasting Graves disease. Arm-PCR with iRepertoire HTBI primers amplified the CDR3 regions for these TCR beta libraries. One entry per CDR3 protein results from TCRdb running MiXCR on the multiplex PCR reads. The data show hundreds of thousands of distinct CDR3 sequences, roughly 17% seen once. Time point reported: newly diagnosed GD, antithyroid drugs for less than 3 months. Extracted PBMC RNA gave rise to the TCR library. The sample was also reused in another study, on T cells in Graves' hyperthyroidism and ophthalmopathy.

This specimen was peripheral blood mononuclear cells (PBMCs), taken at new diagnosis, from a patient treated with antithyroid drugs. The receptors were sampled from a man aged 40-49 years with Graves disease.

Details on this clonotype: The conserved phenylalanine or tryptophan normally closing the CDR3 is absent here, so this likely arose from a read error. The J gene is TRBJ2-1, the V gene TRBV3-1, with D possibly TRBD2 on 6 matching bases. Germline V gene data show CDR1 as LGHDT and CDR2 as YNNKEL (reference sequence). Trimming took off 0 bases at V and 5 bases at J, with 14 bases between the two ends. The CDR3 consists of 16 residues. The DNA of the CDR3 is TGTGCCAGCAGCCAAGATTGGCGGGGAGGCGACAATGAGCAGTTCCTC. Translating gives CASSQDWRGGDNEQFL.

The chain recombines TRBV4-2 with TRBJ2-3, with 8 bases lining up with TRBD1. Germline V gene sequence: CDR1 LGHNA, CDR2 YNFKEQ. The CDR3 loop spans 16 amino acids. V was clipped by 3 bases and J by 8 bases; unmatched bases: 13. CDR3 nucleotides: TGTGCCAGCAGCCAGGTCTCAGGACAGGGCCTTGTTACGCAGTATTTT. This codes for CASSQVSGQGLVTQYF.

This clonotype was detected many times. V gene TRBV30 combines with J gene TRBJ1-1, with a possible D match to TRBD1 (6 bases). Trimming left V 3 bases short and J 3 bases short, with 14 bases between. Germline V gene sequence: CDR1 GTSNPN, CDR2 SVGIG (reference sequence). The CDR3 loop spans 14 amino acids. In nucleotides, the CDR3 is TGTGCCTGGAGAGACTACAGGGATGACACTGAAGCTTTCTTT. It is translated as CAWRDYRDDTEAFF.

This clonotype came up many times. The chain links TRBV2 to TRBJ2-1; 7 nucleotides align to TRBD2. V lost 7 bases to trimming and J lost 8 bases; unmatched junction nucleotides: 8. Looked up from germline, CDR1 is SNHLY and CDR2 is FYNNEI. The CDR3 covers 13 residues. DNA of the CDR3: TGTGCCAGCATGACTAGCACCGAGGATGAGCAGTTCTTC. Translation: CASMTSTEDEQFF.

This clonotype showed up many times. The chain recombines TRBV4-2 with TRBJ2-7; D is undetermined. This CDR3 spans 14 amino acids. The germline CDR1 and CDR2 sequences are LGHNA and YNFKEQ. The V and J ends lost 1 base and 2 bases respectively, with 9 bases between them. CDR3 DNA sequence: TGTGCCAGCAGCCAAGTCTCTGGGACCTACGAGCAGTACTTC. It codes for CASSQVSGTYEQYF.

This clonotype was detected many times. This chain uses TRBV3-1 with TRBJ2-7; 8 nucleotides agree with TRBD1. In germline, CDR1 is LGHDT, CDR2 YNNKEL (reference sequence). This CDR3 contains 15 residues. After removal of 4 bases from V and 4 bases from J, the junction contained 9 bases not matched to a gene. In DNA, the CDR3 is TGTGCCAGCAGCCCTGCTGGACAGGGTGGATACGAGCAGTACTTC. It yields the protein CASSPAGQGGYEQYF.

This clonotype was seen at least ten times. The genes are TRBV7-6 and TRBJ2-5, with TRBD1 identical over 10 bases. The germline CDR1 and CDR2 sequences are SGHVS and FNYEAQ. The CDR3 extends over 13 amino acids. V lost 8 bases, J lost 5 bases, and 5 bases stayed unmatched. The CDR3: CASQTGGEETQYF. DNA for the CDR3: TGTGCCAGCCAGACAGGGGGCGAGGAGACCCAGTACTTC.

This rearrangement joins TRBV5-1 to TRBJ2-5; the D is unclear. The CDR3 runs to 14 residues. Germline V lookup: CDR1 SGHRS, CDR2 YFSETQ. V was shortened by 1 base and J by 2 bases, with 9 bases between the two germline ends. The CDR3 DNA reads as TGCGCCAGCAGCTTGTATCCTAGTCAAGAGACCCAGTACTTC. Its translation: CASSLYPSQETQYF.

The sample holds many counts of this clonotype. The J gene is TRBJ2-5, the V gene TRBV28, with D perhaps TRBD1 (5 bases). CDR3 length equals 13 residues. The V end lost 6 bases, the J end lost 2 bases, and 10 bases lay between the germline ends. Germline V gene sequence: CDR1 MDHEN, CDR2 SYDVKM. The CDR3 region has the DNA TGTGCCAGCAGAGGACATATGCAAGAGACCCAGTACTTC. Protein sequence: CASRGHMQETQYF. The whole variable domain, filled in from reference TRBV28 and TRBJ2-5, reads DVKVTQSSRYLVKRTGEKVFLECVQDMDHENMFWYRQDPGLGLRLIYFSYDVKMKEKGDIPEGYSVSREKKERFSLILESASTNQTSMYLCASRGHMQETQYFGPGTRLLVL.

At least ten counts were recorded for this clonotype. J is TRBJ1-5 and V is TRBV7-3; the D is unclear. V was trimmed by 8 bases and J by 6 bases, leaving 8 bases between them. Germline lookup yields CDR1 SGHTA and CDR2 FQGTGA. The CDR3 is 11 amino acids. The CDR3 bases are TGTGCCAGCGCGTGTGCTCAGCCCCAGCATTTT. Residues: CASACAQPQHF.

This clonotype was counted at least ten times. This chain connects TRBV20-1 to TRBJ1-5; TRBD1 is a possible D gene (5 bases). Germline CDR1 and CDR2: DFQATT and SNEGSKA (reference sequence). The CDR3 contains 14 residues. The ends were cut back, 6 bases at V and 3 bases at J, with 15 bases in the middle. CDR3 DNA sequence: TGCAGTGCGGGGGGAGGGCGCCCCAATCAGCCCCAGCATTTT. Encoded protein: CSAGGGRPNQPQHF.

The V call is TRBV5-1, the J call TRBJ2-5; 9 nucleotides line up with TRBD2. V was clipped by 4 bases and J by 5 bases; unmatched bases: 6. The CDR3 is 14 amino acids. Germline CDR1 reads SGHRS; CDR2 reads YFSETQ. CDR3: CASSAGTSIETQYF. The CDR3 nucleotides are TGCGCCAGCAGCGCCGGGACTAGCATTGAGACCCAGTACTTC.

This clonotype came up a few times. Just one base apart from a much larger clone, this may be a read error. This chain joins TRBV11-3 and TRBJ2-2; 7 nucleotides match TRBD1. There are 16 residues in the CDR3. The V and J ends lost 2 bases and 0 bases, in that order; junction bases with no gene match: 3. CDR1 is SGHNT and CDR2 is YENEEA in the germline V gene. CDR3 residues: CASSLTGTANTGELFF. For the CDR3, the DNA is TGTGCCAGCAGCTTAACCGGGACAGCGAACACCGGGGAGCTGTTTTTT. Full variable domain (remainder filled in from reference TRBV11-3 and TRBJ2-2): EAGVVQSPRYKIIEKKQPVAFWCNPISGHNTLYWYLQNLGQGPELLIRYENEEAVDDSQLPKDRFSAERLKGVDSTLKIQPAELGDSAVYLCASSLTGTANTGELFFGEGSRLTVL.

The V call is TRBV29-1, the J call TRBJ1-5; possible D gene TRBD1, 5 bases. Trimming took off 4 bases at V and 0 bases at J, with 13 bases between the two ends. The CDR3 is made up of 15 amino acids. The V gene's germline CDR1 is SQVTM and CDR2 ANQGSEA. CDR3 residues: CSVGDSEYSNQPQHF. DNA of the CDR3: TGCAGCGTTGGCGACAGTGAGTATAGCAATCAGCCCCAGCATTTT.

This clonotype was observed a handful of times. The chain is built from TRBV7-3 and TRBJ2-1; a weak D match, TRBD1 (5 bases). The germline V and J ends were trimmed by 1 base and 7 bases, with 8 bases remaining between them. Per the germline V gene, CDR1 is SGHTA and CDR2 is FQGTGA. The CDR3 has 13 amino acids. The CDR3 DNA follows: TGTGCCAGCAGCTTAAACAGGTTAAATGAGCAGTTCTTC. This sequence encodes CASSLNRLNEQFF.

This clonotype was picked up a small number of times. The chain uses TRBV12-3 or TRBV12-4 and TRBJ1-3; possibly TRBD1 for D (6 bases). The CDR3 is 15 residues long. V was shortened by 5 bases and J by 0 bases, with 11 bases between the two germline ends. DNA of the CDR3: TGTGCCAGCAGTCCGGGACATTCCTCTGGAAACACCATATATTTT. This codes for CASSPGHSSGNTIYF.